This T cell receptor beta chain comes out of a study of cytomegalovirus exposure and HLA in healthy donors. PCR primers comprised 60 Vbeta and 13 Jbeta primers. Clones were read by immunoSEQ multiplex PCR, and TCRdb kept only the in-frame ones, dropping some. This table has 150,000 to 200,000 clones, approximately 86% appearing once. The CDR3 totals 16 residues. V shed 6 bases, J shed 12 bases, and the junction held 23 bases outside the gene matches. Germline V CDR1 and CDR2: SGHAT, FQNNGV. Sample: PBMCs. V usage is TRBV11-2 and J usage is TRBJ2-7; the match to TRBD2 covers 7 bases. The TCR originated in a woman between 18 and 30 years old in good health and CMV-seronegative. CDR3 sequence reads: CASSLLAAPTSDFWYF. CDR3 bases: TGTGCCAGCAGTTTGCTAGCGGCCCCGACTTCAGATTTTTGGTACTTC.